These 18 T cell receptor beta chains share one sample of origin, sequenced in a study of metastatic and nonmetastatic thyroid tumors. Among the patients, none had received any treatment before thyroid surgery. TCRdb re-called clones via MiXCR from the PCR reads. Among over 5,500 clones, around 34% were seen once, and the ten largest hold 37%. The sample was adjacent normal tissue. The receptors here all came from a female donor with papillary thyroid cancer or a benign thyroid nodule (not recorded which). Some clones in this sample may be carry-over from other donors' samples.

This clone was seen a few times. V and J are TRBV6-6 and TRBJ1-2; 11 bases map to TRBD1. V shed 0 bases, J shed 10 bases, and the junction held 4 bases outside the gene matches. CDR1 is MNHNY and CDR2 is SVGAGI in the germline V gene (reference sequence). The CDR3 is made up of 14 amino acids. This chain's CDR3 is CASSYSDRGPPYTF. Written as DNA, the CDR3 is TGTGCCAGCAGTTACTCGGACAGGGGGCCCCCCTACACCTTC.

This clone was detected a few times. An end of the junction differs from the germline gene, which may be a read error. This rearrangement joins TRBV6-1 to TRBJ1-6; TRBD1 might be the D (5 bases). Germline CDR1 and CDR2: MNHNS and SASEGT. This CDR3 has 15 amino acids. CDR3 sequence: CVSSETRGRNSLLHF. The CDR3 region has the DNA TGTGTCAGCAGTGAAACACGGGGGAGAAATTCACTCCTCCACTTT.

This clone was seen a few times. This specimen includes other DNA sequences encoding the same CDR3. The V and J genes are TRBV5-1 and TRBJ1-1; perhaps TRBD1 as D (6 bases). Germline V lookup: CDR1 SGHRS, CDR2 YFSETQ. V lost 0 bases, J lost 9 bases, and 12 bases lay in between. The CDR3 has 13 amino acids. The DNA of the CDR3 is TGCGCCAGCAGCTTGGACACAGGGTCTAAAGCTTTCTTT. Protein sequence: CASSLDTGSKAFF.

This clone was observed a handful of times. This chain joins TRBV2 and TRBJ2-1, with 7 bases identical to TRBD1. The germline CDR1 and CDR2 sequences are SNHLY and FYNNEI. With V trimmed by 7 bases and J by 9 bases, 12 bases remained unmatched. This CDR3 is 14 amino acids long. The CDR3 is CASNPPSTGSEQFF. In DNA form, the CDR3 reads TGTGCCAGCAACCCACCATCGACAGGGAGTGAGCAGTTCTTC.

The chain couples TRBV28 to TRBJ1-2, with a weak D call TRBD1 (5 bases). CDR1 and CDR2 (germline): MDHEN, SYDVKM. This CDR3 contains 13 residues. Trimming took 3 bases from V and 3 from J, leaving 8 bases between them. CDR3 loop: CASSLRGDYGYTF. DNA of the CDR3: TGTGCCAGCAGTTTGAGGGGCGACTATGGCTACACCTTC.

The chain employs TRBV3-1 and TRBJ2-1, with 10 bases lining up with TRBD2. Germline V gene lookup returns CDR1 LGHDT and CDR2 YNNKEL (reference sequence). V shed 6 bases, J shed 0 bases, and the junction held 2 bases outside the gene matches. The CDR3 length is 15 residues. DNA for the CDR3: TGTGCCAGCAGGGCTAGCGGGAGCTCCTACAATGAGCAGTTCTTC. It codes for CASRASGSSYNEQFF.

This clone was detected a few times. V gene TRBV10-3 combines with J gene TRBJ2-7, with 8 bases fitting TRBD1. The junction had 4 bases not matched to a gene; V was cut back by 3 bases and J by 0 bases. The germline V gene has CDR1 ENHRY and CDR2 SYGVKD. The CDR3 covers 15 residues. CDR3 nucleotide sequence: TGTGCCATCAGTGAATGGACAGGGAGCTCCTACGAGCAGTACTTC. Translation gives CAISEWTGSSYEQYF.

This chain connects TRBV6-1 to TRBJ2-7; D is ambiguous. Germline V gene sequence: CDR1 MNHNS, CDR2 SASEGT. Trimming took off 2 bases at V and 2 bases at J, with 7 bases between the two ends. The CDR3 is 13 residues long. CDR3 sequence (DNA): TGTGCCAGCAGTGAATACAGTGCCTACGAGCAGTACTTC. Protein sequence: CASSEYSAYEQYF.

This clone was detected only a few times. The genes are TRBV7-2 and TRBJ1-3; no firm D call. V dropped 3 bases and J dropped 1 base, with 4 bases sitting between them. Looked up from germline, CDR1 is SGHTA and CDR2 is FQGNSA. The CDR3 has 13 residues. CDR3 coding DNA: TGTGCCAGCAGCTTGGGGTCTGGAAACACCATATATTTT. It encodes CASSLGSGNTIYF.

The CDR3 nucleotides are TGTGCCAGCAGTTTTATACAGGGCTCCTACAATGAGCAGTTCTTC. Translating it yields CASSFIQGSYNEQFF. The chain links TRBV12-3 or TRBV12-4 to TRBJ2-1; weak D call: TRBD1 (6 bases). The CDR3 has 15 residues. V lost 3 bases and J lost 0, with 9 bases in between.

This clone was counted once. This chain connects TRBV11-2 to TRBJ2-7; D is perhaps TRBD2 (6 bases). The CDR3 is made up of 16 amino acids. The germline V gene has CDR1 SGHAT and CDR2 FQNNGV. V gave up 6 bases and J gave up 6 bases, with 24 bases separating them. The CDR3 is CASRRTGTPSRGEQYF. DNA for the CDR3: TGTGCCAGCAGGAGAACCGGGACTCCTAGCCGGGGCGAGCAGTACTTC.

This clone was picked up many times. V and J are TRBV27 and TRBJ1-3, with D uncertain. The CDR3 spans 12 residues. Germline CDR1 MNHEY, CDR2 SMNVEV (reference sequence). Between the trimmed V and J ends, which lost 5 bases and 3 bases, there was a span of 5 bases. CDR3 nucleotides: TGTGCCAGCAGTCCGGGTGGAAACACCATATATTTT. Amino acids: CASSPGGNTIYF.

This clone is classed as large. The chain joins TRBV2 to TRBJ2-6, with D hard to call. The germline CDR1 and CDR2 sequences are SNHLY and FYNNEI. V was trimmed by 7 bases and J by 0 bases, leaving 7 bases between them. The CDR3 covers 14 residues. The CDR3 region is CASKEISGANVLTF. In DNA form, the CDR3 reads TGTGCCAGCAAAGAGATCTCTGGGGCCAACGTCCTGACTTTC.

This clone rates as medium-sized. This chain joins TRBV9 and TRBJ1-1; TRBD1 might be the D (5 bases). CDR3 size: 17 residues. Trimming shortened V by 0 bases and J by 3 bases, and 18 bases separated the two germline ends. Germline assignment: CDR1 SGDLS and CDR2 YYNGEE. CDR3 in DNA: TGTGCCAGCAGCGTAGGTGGCTGGGACGCAGCCTACACTGAAGCTTTCTTT. The encoded protein is CASSVGGWDAAYTEAFF.

In regard to this clone: Its ends do not fully match the called genes, so a read error is possible. This sequence joins TRBV27 and TRBJ2-6; no clear D. Per the germline V gene, CDR1 is MNHEY and CDR2 is SMNVEV (reference sequence). The CDR3 runs to 17 residues. The CDR3 protein is CPSSSIRSSAGPNVLTF. Written as DNA, the CDR3 is TGTCCCAGCAGTTCCATCCGCTCGAGCGCTGGGCCCAACGTCCTGACTTTC. The full variable domain, its missing parts supplied by reference TRBV27 and TRBJ2-6, is EAQVTQNPRYLITVTGKKLTVTCSQNMNHEYMSWYRQDPGLGLRQIYYSMNVEVTDKGDVPEGYKVSRKEKRNFPLILESPSPNQTSLYFCPSSSIRSSAGPNVLTFGAGSRLTVL.

This clone came up a few times. The chain is built from TRBV20-1 and TRBJ2-5; TRBD2 matches 8 bases. With 1 base clipped from V and 3 bases from J, the junction kept 4 bases outside the gene matches. In germline, CDR1 is DFQATT, CDR2 SNEGSKA (reference sequence). CDR3 length: 14 amino acids. The CDR3 DNA is TGCAGTGCTAGAGGTCCGGGACTAGAAGAGACCCAGTACTTC. It yields the protein CSARGPGLEETQYF.

The chain employs TRBV11-2 and TRBJ2-2; possible D gene TRBD2, 6 bases. The CDR3 totals 14 residues. V lost 4 bases and J 13 bases, leaving 19 bases between the germline ends. The V gene's germline CDR1 is SGHAT and CDR2 FQNNGV. The CDR3 here is CASSSSTRPWGLFF. CDR3 nucleotides: TGTGCCAGCAGCTCCTCGACTAGACCGTGGGGGCTGTTTTTT.

This clone has just one count. The chain employs TRBV11-3 and TRBJ1-4; D may be TRBD1 (6 bases). Germline V gene data show CDR1 as SGHNT and CDR2 as YENEEA. V was shortened by 5 bases and J by 7 bases, with 11 bases between the two germline ends. The CDR3 consists of 13 residues. CDR3 in amino acids: CASSPGGGEKLFF. In nucleotides, the CDR3 is TGTGCCAGCAGCCCAGGAGGGGGTGAAAAACTGTTTTTT.